This entry features one T cell receptor beta chain sequence. The V and J ends lost 5 bases and 10 bases respectively, with 32 bases between them. The germline V gene encodes CDR1 SGHTA and CDR2 FQGNSA. The CDR3 runs 18 residues. The data stem from a study of graft-versus-host responses after intestinal transplantation. Clones were read by immunoSEQ multiplex PCR, and TCRdb kept only the in-frame ones, dropping some. The table includes 95,000 or so clones, around 90% detected once. The rearrangement links TRBV7-2 to TRBJ1-1; tentative D call: TRBD1 (6 bases). This TCR was recovered from a human patient who received an intestinal transplant, so some T cells may come from the graft donor. The sequenced sample was PBMCs, obtained 450 to 480 days after intestinal transplant. CDR3 DNA: TGTGCCAGCAGCCCATTTGTCCAGCCCCGGGGGGGGCGCGGGGTAGCTTTCTTT. This codes for CASSPFVQPRGGRGVAFF.